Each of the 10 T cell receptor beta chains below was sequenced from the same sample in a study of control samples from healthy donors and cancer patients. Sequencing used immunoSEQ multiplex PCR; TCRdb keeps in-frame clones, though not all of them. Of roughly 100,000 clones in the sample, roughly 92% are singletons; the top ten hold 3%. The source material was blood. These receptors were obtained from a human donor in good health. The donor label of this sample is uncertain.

CDR3 DNA: TGTGCCAGCAGCTCAAGCACAAGGAATTCACCCCTCCACTTT. It specifies CASSSSTRNSPLHF. V gene TRBV7-2 combines with J gene TRBJ1-6; D remains ambiguous. CDR1 is SGHTA, CDR2 FQGNSA, per germline. The CDR3 loop spans 14 amino acids. Trimming removed 4 bases at V and 7 bases at J, with 11 bases between. The full variable domain, completed using reference TRBV7-2 and TRBJ1-6, is GAGVSQSPSNKVTEKGKDVELRCDPISGHTALYWYRQSLGQGLEFLIYFQGNSAPDKSGLPSDRFSAERTGGSVSTLTIQRTQQEDSAVYLCASSSSTRNSPLHFGNGTRLTVT.

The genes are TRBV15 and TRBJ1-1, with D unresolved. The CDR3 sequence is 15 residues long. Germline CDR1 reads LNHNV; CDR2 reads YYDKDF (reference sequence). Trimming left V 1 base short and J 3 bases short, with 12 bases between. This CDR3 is CATSRGNGEDTEAFF. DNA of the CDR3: TGTGCCACCAGCAGAGGTAACGGGGAGGACACTGAAGCTTTCTTT.

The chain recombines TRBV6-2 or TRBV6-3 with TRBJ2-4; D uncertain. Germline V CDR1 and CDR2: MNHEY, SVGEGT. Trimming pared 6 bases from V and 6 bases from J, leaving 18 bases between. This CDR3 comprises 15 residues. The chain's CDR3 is CASSLSTALPNIQYF. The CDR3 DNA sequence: TGTGCCAGCAGCCTCTCGACCGCCCTTCCAAACATTCAGTACTTC.

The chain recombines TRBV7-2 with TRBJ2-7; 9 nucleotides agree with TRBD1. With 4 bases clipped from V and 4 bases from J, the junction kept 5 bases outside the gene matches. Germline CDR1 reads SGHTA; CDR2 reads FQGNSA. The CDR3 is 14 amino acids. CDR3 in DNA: TGTGCCAGCAGCTCCGCCGGGACAGGGTACGAGCAGTACTTC. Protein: CASSSAGTGYEQYF.

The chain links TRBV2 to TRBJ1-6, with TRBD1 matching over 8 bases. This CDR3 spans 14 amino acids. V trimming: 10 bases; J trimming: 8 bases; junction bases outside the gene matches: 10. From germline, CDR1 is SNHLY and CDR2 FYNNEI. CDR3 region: CATTGTGDYSPLHF. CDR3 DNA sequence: TGTGCCACTACCGGGACAGGTGATTATTCACCCCTCCACTTT.

DNA of the CDR3: TGTGCCGTCGTAGCGGGGGCCCTTGGTTCGGTGCAGTTCTTC. Its protein product is CAVVAGALGSVQFF. J is TRBJ2-1 and V is TRBV10-3; 9 nucleotides match TRBD2. The CDR3 is 14 residues long. Looked up from germline, CDR1 is ENHRY and CDR2 is SYGVKD. Trimming cost V 11 bases and J 12 bases; bases outside gene matches: 17.

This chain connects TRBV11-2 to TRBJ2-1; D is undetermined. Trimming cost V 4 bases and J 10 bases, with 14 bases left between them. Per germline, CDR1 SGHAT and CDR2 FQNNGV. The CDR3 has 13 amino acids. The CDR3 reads CASSSNQRGEQFF. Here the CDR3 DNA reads TGTGCCAGCAGCTCCAATCAGAGAGGCGAGCAGTTCTTC. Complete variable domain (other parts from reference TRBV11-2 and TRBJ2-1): EAGVAQSPRYKIIEKRQSVAFWCNPISGHATLYWYQQILGQGPKLLIQFQNNGVVDDSQLPKDRFSAERLKGVDSTLKIQPAKLEDSAVYLCASSSNQRGEQFFGPGTRLTVL.

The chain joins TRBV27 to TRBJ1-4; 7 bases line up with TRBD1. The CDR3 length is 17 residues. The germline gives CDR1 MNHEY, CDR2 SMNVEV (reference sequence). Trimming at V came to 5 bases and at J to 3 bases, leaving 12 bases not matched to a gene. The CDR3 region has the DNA TGTGCCAGCAGTCTCAGGCGGAGACAGGGACCTAATGAAAAACTGTTTTTT. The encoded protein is CASSLRRRQGPNEKLFF.

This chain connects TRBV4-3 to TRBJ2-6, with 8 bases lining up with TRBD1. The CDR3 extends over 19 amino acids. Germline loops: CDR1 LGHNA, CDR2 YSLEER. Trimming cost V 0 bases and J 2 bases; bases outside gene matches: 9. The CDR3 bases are TGCGCCAGCAGCCAAGACAAGGGGACAGGAGGAGCTGGGGCCAACGTCCTGACTTTC. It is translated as CASSQDKGTGGAGANVLTF.

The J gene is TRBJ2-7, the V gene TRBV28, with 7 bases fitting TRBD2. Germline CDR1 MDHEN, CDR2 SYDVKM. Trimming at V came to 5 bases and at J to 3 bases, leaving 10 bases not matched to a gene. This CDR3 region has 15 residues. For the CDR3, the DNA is TGTGCCAGCAGTATGACTAGCAATAATGACTACGAGCAGTACTTC. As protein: CASSMTSNNDYEQYF.